This entry concerns a single T cell receptor beta chain. Its antigen is not yet known. Per-base quality was not reported, and no clone a single base away is much larger than it. Library preparation used the immunoSEQ multiplex PCR assay. What TCRdb holds here is the immuneACCESS table cut down to in-frame rearrangements. Part of the clones is not present; checked against another copy, under half of the missing clones reflect an unresolved V gene, and the others are unexplained. The sample includes some 21,000 clones, with 75% to 90% observed a single time. Over 35% of the sample is held by the ten biggest clonotypes. This sample is drawn from a study of control samples from healthy donors and cancer patients (dated by TCRdb to about 2020). From its cysteine to its phenylalanine, the CDR3 spans 18 amino acids. The kept DNA is CDR3 alone, 54 bases in frame from the first base. CDR1 and CDR2, looked up from the germline V gene (reference sequence), are GTSNPN and SVGIG. Unmatched junction bases come to 9, with V trimmed by 2 bases and J by 0 bases.

Sequences were obtained from PBMCs. This clonotype originated in a man aged 60-69 years with head and neck cancer. The V and J genes are TRBV30 and TRBJ2-3; 12 nucleotides in the junction match TRBD1. The DNA sequence is as follows: TGTGCCTGGAGTCCCGGGACAGGGGGCTTCTCTAGCACAGATACGCAGTATTTT. Translated, it gives CAWSPGTGGFSSTDTQYF.